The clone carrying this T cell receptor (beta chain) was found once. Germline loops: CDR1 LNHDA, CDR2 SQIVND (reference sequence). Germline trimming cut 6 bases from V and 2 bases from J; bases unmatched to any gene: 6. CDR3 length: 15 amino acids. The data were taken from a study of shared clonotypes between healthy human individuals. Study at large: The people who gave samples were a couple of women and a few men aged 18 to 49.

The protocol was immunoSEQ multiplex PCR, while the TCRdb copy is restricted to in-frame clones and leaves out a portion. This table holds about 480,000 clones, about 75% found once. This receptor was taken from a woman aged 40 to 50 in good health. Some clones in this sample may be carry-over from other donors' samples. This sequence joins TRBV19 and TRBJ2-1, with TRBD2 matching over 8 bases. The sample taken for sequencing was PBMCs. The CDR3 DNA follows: TGTGCCAGTAGGTTAAGTAGCGGGACCTACAATGAGCAGTTCTTC. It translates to CASRLSSGTYNEQFF.